These 21 T cell receptor beta chains originate from one sample sequenced in a study of identical twins. TCRdb fed the 5' RACE reads into MiXCR, producing one record per CDR3 protein. This table has about 520,000 distinct CDR3 sequences, about 20% appearing once. In addition, the sample was reused for a study of T cells expressing NK-cell markers.

The sequenced material came from CD4+ T cells sorted from blood. Every receptor here comes from a woman aged 18-29 years in good health.

This chain connects TRBV6-2 or TRBV6-3 to TRBJ2-1, with D perhaps matching TRBD1 (5 bases). The CDR3 extends over 15 amino acids. V was trimmed by 2 bases and J by 8 bases, leaving 16 bases between them. In germline, CDR1 is MNHEY, CDR2 SVGEGT. The CDR3 loop is CASSYQGHKRDEQFF. The CDR3 bases are TGTGCCAGCAGTTACCAGGGCCACAAACGCGATGAGCAGTTCTTC.

The V call is TRBV27, the J call TRBJ1-6; 8 positions match TRBD1. CDR3 length: 16 residues. V trimming: 5 bases; J trimming: 7 bases; junction bases outside the gene matches: 10. Germline lookup yields CDR1 MNHEY and CDR2 SMNVEV (reference sequence). As DNA, the CDR3 is TGTGCCAGCAGTCCGTTTGACAGGGGCGACAATTCACCCCTCCACTTT. Its protein is CASSPFDRGDNSPLHF.

The CDR3 bases are TGCGCCAGCAGTCCACGGGACTCCCGCGGCTATGAGCAGTTCTTC. Protein sequence: CASSPRDSRGYEQFF. The chain carries TRBV4-3 and TRBJ2-1, with a weak D call TRBD2 (6 bases). The CDR3 is 15 residues long. Between the trimmed V and J ends, which lost 6 bases and 8 bases, there was a span of 20 bases. Germline assignment: CDR1 LGHNA and CDR2 YSLEER.

This clonotype was counted between two and nine times. The chain couples TRBV10-3 to TRBJ2-7; D is perhaps TRBD2 (6 bases). With 8 bases removed from V and 6 bases from J, the gap between germline ends came to 20 bases. CDR1 is ENHRY, CDR2 SYGVKD, per germline. The CDR3 runs to 14 residues. The CDR3 protein is CAIAPVSLEGEQYF. The CDR3 nucleotides read TGTGCCATCGCCCCAGTCTCCTTGGAGGGCGAGCAGTACTTC.

The rearrangement links TRBV20-1 to TRBJ2-7, with 7 nucleotides matching TRBD2. The CDR3 totals 13 residues. The germline CDR1 and CDR2 sequences are DFQATT and SNEGSKA (reference sequence). In nucleotides, the CDR3 is TGCGCAACAAGTCCGGGACTAAACTACGAGCAGTACTTC. Amino acids: CATSPGLNYEQYF.

This clonotype was recorded many times. The CDR3 reads CSVDLAGNYNEQFF. CDR3 DNA: TGCAGCGTTGACCTAGCGGGGAACTACAATGAGCAGTTCTTC. V gene TRBV29-1 combines with J gene TRBJ2-1, with 9 nucleotides matching TRBD2. The CDR3 has 14 residues. After removal of 3 bases from V and 3 bases from J, the junction contained 3 bases not matched to a gene. The V gene's germline CDR1 is SQVTM and CDR2 ANQGSEA.

The chain couples TRBV20-1 to TRBJ2-5, with 10 bases that match TRBD2. With V trimmed by 3 bases and J by 6 bases, 7 bases remained unmatched. From germline, CDR1 is DFQATT and CDR2 SNEGSKA (reference sequence). This CDR3 spans 14 amino acids. The CDR3: CSASLAGVEKTQYF. The CDR3 bases are TGCAGTGCTAGTCTAGCGGGAGTCGAGAAGACCCAGTACTTC.

This clonotype occurred a few times. J is TRBJ2-1 and V is TRBV20-1; 8 nucleotides align to TRBD2. This CDR3 region has 15 residues. CDR1 and CDR2 (germline): DFQATT, SNEGSKA (reference sequence). V gave up 6 bases and J gave up 4 bases; unmatched junction bases: 11. The CDR3 DNA reads as TGCAGTGCCCCAACCGGGCGGGGGGTGTACAATGAGCAGTTCTTC. Its translation is CSAPTGRGVYNEQFF.

The CDR3 here is CASSLDRAAQGEQFF. CDR3 nucleotide sequence: TGCGCCAGCAGCTTGGATCGAGCGGCCCAAGGTGAGCAGTTCTTC. The chain has TRBV5-1 and TRBJ2-1; tentative D call: TRBD2 (5 bases). The length of the CDR3 is 15 residues. V shed 0 bases and J shed 9 bases, with 16 bases lying between them. CDR1 is SGHRS, CDR2 YFSETQ, per germline.

The chain couples TRBV12-3 or TRBV12-4 to TRBJ1-6; D remains ambiguous. This CDR3 region has 14 residues. Trimming stripped 7 bases from V and 0 bases from J, with 7 bases between. The DNA of the CDR3 is TGTGCCAGCACCCAGAGCTCCTATAATTCACCCCTCCACTTT. It translates to CASTQSSYNSPLHF.

This clonotype occurred a few times. The chain recombines TRBV12-3 or TRBV12-4 with TRBJ1-1, with D perhaps matching TRBD1 (5 bases). This CDR3 has 13 amino acids. V lost 6 bases to trimming and J lost 4 bases, with 12 bases between them. The CDR3: CASSPLGGTEAFF. In DNA, the CDR3 is TGTGCCAGCAGCCCCCTGGGGGGCACTGAAGCTTTCTTT.

This clonotype was detected only a few times. The CDR3 loop reads CSARDLGLAFNEQFF. Here the CDR3 DNA reads TGCAGTGCTAGGGACTTGGGACTAGCCTTCAATGAGCAGTTCTTC. The J gene is TRBJ2-1, the V gene TRBV20-1; 9 bases align to TRBD2. The CDR3 consists of 15 residues. CDR1 is DFQATT and CDR2 is SNEGSKA in the germline V gene (reference sequence). V was clipped by 3 bases and J by 6 bases; unmatched bases: 9.

In its sample, this clonotype was seen a few times. The chain joins TRBV7-9 to TRBJ2-1; D is undetermined. The ends were cut back, 2 bases at V and 9 bases at J, with 5 bases in the middle. The CDR3 has 11 amino acids. The germline V gene encodes CDR1 SEHNR and CDR2 FQNEAQ (reference sequence). CDR3 region: CASSLRAEQFF. Written as DNA, the CDR3 is TGTGCCAGCAGCTTACGGGCTGAGCAGTTCTTC.

This clonotype was seen a handful of times. This chain uses TRBV9 with TRBJ2-3; maybe TRBD1 (6 bases). The CDR3 loop spans 12 amino acids. V was shortened by 5 bases and J by 4 bases, with 8 bases between the two germline ends. The germline gives CDR1 SGDLS, CDR2 YYNGEE. The CDR3 DNA reads TGTGCCAGCAGGGGGGCCTCAGATACGCAGTATTTT. Translated, it gives CASRGASDTQYF.

This clonotype was seen repeatedly, ten times or more. The rearrangement uses TRBV12-3 or TRBV12-4 and TRBJ1-4; D unclear. The CDR3 loop spans 15 amino acids. Trimming pared 5 bases from V and 2 bases from J, leaving 12 bases between. The CDR3 DNA reads as TGTGCCAGCAGTCCAATGCCGGGGACTAATGAAAAACTGTTTTTT. Protein sequence: CASSPMPGTNEKLFF.

CDR3 sequence (DNA): TGTGCCAGCACGGGCACCTACACAGATACGCAGTATTTT. Translation gives CASTGTYTDTQYF. The V call is TRBV25-1, the J call TRBJ2-3; D call uncertain. Germline V CDR1 and CDR2: MGHDK, SYGVNS. There are 13 residues in the CDR3. V was shortened by 7 bases and J by 2 bases, with 10 bases between the two germline ends.

This clonotype was found many times. V gene TRBV12-3 or TRBV12-4 combines with J gene TRBJ2-7, with a tentative D call TRBD1 (6 bases). The V and J ends lost 2 bases and 4 bases respectively, with 12 bases between them. This CDR3 region has 14 residues. CDR3 sequence (DNA): TGTGCCAGCAGTTTATGGCAGGGACAATACGAGCAGTACTTC. Its protein is CASSLWQGQYEQYF.

The V call is TRBV5-1, the J call TRBJ1-1, with TRBD1 matching over 7 bases. The CDR3 contains 15 residues. With V trimmed by 7 bases and J by 0 bases, 9 bases remained unmatched. Germline lookup yields CDR1 SGHRS and CDR2 YFSETQ. CDR3 in DNA: TGCGCCAGCCCGGGACAGCGGGGGTTGAACACTGAAGCTTTCTTT. Protein product: CASPGQRGLNTEAFF. Looking up the rest from reference TRBV5-1 and TRBJ1-1 gives the full variable domain: KAGVTQTPRYLIKTRGQQVTLSCSPISGHRSVSWYQQTPGQGLQFLFEYFSETQRNKGNFPGRFSGRQFSNSRSEMNVSTLELGDSALYLCASPGQRGLNTEAFFGQGTRLTVV.

The chain carries TRBV2 and TRBJ2-3, with 7 bases fitting TRBD2. The CDR3 has 16 residues. Germline V gene lookup returns CDR1 SNHLY and CDR2 FYNNEI. J gave up 2 bases and V 7 bases, and 12 bases lay outside the gene matches. CDR3: CASTATASGATDTQYF. DNA of the CDR3: TGTGCCAGCACTGCGACAGCTAGCGGAGCCACAGATACGCAGTATTTT. The full variable domain, with the rest looked up from reference TRBV2 and TRBJ2-3, is EPEVTQTPSHQVTQMGQEVILRCVPISNHLYFYWYRQILGQKVEFLVSFYNNEISEKSEIFDDQFSVERPDGSNFTLKIRSTKLEDSAMYFCASTATASGATDTQYFGPGTRLTVL.

The V call is TRBV10-2, the J call TRBJ2-1, with D hard to call. V was pared by 4 bases and J by 0 bases, with 7 bases between. This CDR3 has 14 residues. The V gene's germline CDR1 is WSHSY and CDR2 SAAADI. CDR3 in amino acids: CASSATTSYNEQFF. The CDR3 DNA reads TGCGCCAGCAGTGCTACCACCTCCTACAATGAGCAGTTCTTC.

J is TRBJ2-3 and V is TRBV20-1; perhaps TRBD2 as D (5 bases). Germline V gene data show CDR1 as DFQATT and CDR2 as SNEGSKA (reference sequence). The CDR3 runs 15 residues. V was pared by 6 bases and J by 2 bases, with 18 bases between. CDR3 coding DNA: TGCAGTGCCGAGGACTCCACCTACTCCACAGATACGCAGTATTTT. Its translation: CSAEDSTYSTDTQYF.